This T cell receptor beta chain was identified in a study of T cell repertoires in cytomegalovirus infection. Study-level background: Public signatures in TCR beta pointed to CMV infection and matching HLA type. Whole-study findings and limits: What dominated the ex vivo response were HLA-C-restricted CMV-specific TCR beta clonotypes. Adding up the frequency of public TCR beta families identified people who carried CMV plus the relevant HLA.

Points on this clonotype: Its target is unknown.

In TCRdb, the reads were re-called with MiXCR into one record per CDR3 protein. This sample has just over 300,000 distinct CDR3 sequences, with roughly 15% found just once. Trimming shortened V by 7 bases and J by 4 bases, and 16 bases separated the two germline ends. From germline, CDR1 is MNHEY and CDR2 SVGEGT. The CDR3 is made up of 14 amino acids. The sample consisted of PBMCs. V is TRBV6-2 or TRBV6-3 and J is TRBJ1-2, with a possible D match to TRBD1 (6 bases). This clonotype was sampled from a human donor in good health (CMV status not recorded). Some clones in this sample may be carry-over from other donors' samples. The CDR3 spells CASKLTGTSYGYTF. DNA for the CDR3: TGTGCCAGCAAACTCACAGGGACGAGCTATGGCTACACCTTC.